This TCR beta chain was profiled in a study of blood T cell repertoires in COVID-19. Study-wide context: Whether acute or convalescent, the COVID-19 samples came from the United States, Italy and Spain. PBMCs, B-cell-depleted T cells, or T cells were the source of the cDNA or gDNA that made up the material.

This CDR3 has 14 residues. The germline V gene encodes CDR1 KGHSH and CDR2 LQKENI. Trimming cost V 6 bases and J 3 bases; bases outside gene matches: 7. The recovered donors of Cohort 3 showed two negative PCRs, clearance, or symptom resolution. Authors' processing steps: Estimates of nucleated cell counts were drawn from the amplification of reference gene primers. Measured with immunoSEQ multiplex PCR; TCRdb has only the in-frame clones, and not every one. D and trimming were read from the DNA, whereas the V and J calls and clone size are those reported in that table. The sample shows 180,000 or so clones, roughly 83% of them seen only once.

Material for sequencing was PBMCs or T cells enriched from blood (not recorded which). V and J are TRBV18 and TRBJ2-7; TRBD1 agrees at 8 bases. This sequence was found in a woman aged 55-75 years who had recovered from COVID-19. In DNA form, the CDR3 reads TGTGCCAGCTCCCTCGGGACAGGATACTACGAGCAGTACTTC. As protein: CASSLGTGYYEQYF.